The TCR beta chain under discussion was sequenced for a study of control samples from healthy donors and cancer patients. The method was immunoSEQ multiplex PCR; TCRdb's version includes in-frame clones alone and lacks a portion of them. Among 120,000 or so clones, more than 75% were seen once, and the ten largest hold around 2%. Germline V gene lookup returns CDR1 SNHLY and CDR2 FYNNEI. CDR3 length: 15 amino acids. Unmatched junction bases numbered 10, after V lost 6 bases and J lost 8 bases. This TCR derives from a man aged 18 to 30 in good health. The J gene is TRBJ2-1, the V gene TRBV2, with 10 bases fitting TRBD2. Sequencing input: blood. The CDR3 loop reads CASRETSGLLDEQFF. The DNA of the CDR3 is TGTGCCAGCAGGGAGACTAGCGGGCTGCTAGATGAGCAGTTCTTC.